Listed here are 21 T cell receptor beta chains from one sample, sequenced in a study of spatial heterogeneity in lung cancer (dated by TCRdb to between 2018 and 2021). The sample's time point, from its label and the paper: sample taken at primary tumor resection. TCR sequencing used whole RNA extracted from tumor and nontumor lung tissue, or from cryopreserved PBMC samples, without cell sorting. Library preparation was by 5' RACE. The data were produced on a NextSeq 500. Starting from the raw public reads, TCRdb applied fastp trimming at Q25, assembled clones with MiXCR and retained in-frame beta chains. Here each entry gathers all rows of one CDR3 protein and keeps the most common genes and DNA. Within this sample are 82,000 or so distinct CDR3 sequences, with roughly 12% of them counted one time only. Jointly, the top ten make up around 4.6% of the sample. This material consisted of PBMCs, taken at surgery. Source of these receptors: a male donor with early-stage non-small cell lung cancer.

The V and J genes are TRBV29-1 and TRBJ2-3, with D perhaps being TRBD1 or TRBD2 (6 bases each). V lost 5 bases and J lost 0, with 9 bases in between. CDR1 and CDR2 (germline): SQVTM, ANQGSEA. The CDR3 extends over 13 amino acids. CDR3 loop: CSVTGTSTDTQYF. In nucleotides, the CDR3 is TGCAGCGTTACAGGGACTAGCACAGATACGCAGTATTTT.

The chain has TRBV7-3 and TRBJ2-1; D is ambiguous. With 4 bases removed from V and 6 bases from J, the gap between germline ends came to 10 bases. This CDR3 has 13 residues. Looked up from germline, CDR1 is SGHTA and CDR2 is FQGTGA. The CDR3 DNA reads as TGTGCCAGCAGCTCTCTTAACAGCAATGAGCAGTTCTTC. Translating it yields CASSSLNSNEQFF.

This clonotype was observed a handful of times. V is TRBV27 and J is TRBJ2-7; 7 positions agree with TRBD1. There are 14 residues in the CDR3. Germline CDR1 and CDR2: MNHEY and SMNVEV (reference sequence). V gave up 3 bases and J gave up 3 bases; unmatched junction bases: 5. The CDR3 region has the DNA TGTGCCAGCAGTTTCCCGGACAGGCTCTACGAGCAGTACTTC. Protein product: CASSFPDRLYEQYF.

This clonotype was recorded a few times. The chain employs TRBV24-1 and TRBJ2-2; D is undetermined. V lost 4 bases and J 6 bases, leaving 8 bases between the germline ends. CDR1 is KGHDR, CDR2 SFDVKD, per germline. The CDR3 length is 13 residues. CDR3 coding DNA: TGTGCCACCAGTGACGAACTCTCCGGGGAGCTGTTTTTT. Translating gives CATSDELSGELFF.

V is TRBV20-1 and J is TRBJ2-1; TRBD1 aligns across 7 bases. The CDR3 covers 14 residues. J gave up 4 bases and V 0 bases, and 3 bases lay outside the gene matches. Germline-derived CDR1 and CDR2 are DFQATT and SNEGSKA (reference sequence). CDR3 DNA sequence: TGCAGTGCTAGAGACAGGGGGTATTACAATGAGCAGTTCTTC. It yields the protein CSARDRGYYNEQFF.

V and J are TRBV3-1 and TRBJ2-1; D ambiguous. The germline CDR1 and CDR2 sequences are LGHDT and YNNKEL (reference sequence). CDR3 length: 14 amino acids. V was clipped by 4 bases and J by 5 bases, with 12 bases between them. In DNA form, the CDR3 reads TGTGCCAGCAGCCCTCGGGCAGGAGACAATGAGCAGTTCTTC. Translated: CASSPRAGDNEQFF.

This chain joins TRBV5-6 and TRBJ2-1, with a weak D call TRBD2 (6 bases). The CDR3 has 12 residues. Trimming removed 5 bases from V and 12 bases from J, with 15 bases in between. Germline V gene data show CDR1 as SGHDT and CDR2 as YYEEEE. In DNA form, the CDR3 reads TGTGCCAGCAGGGGCCGGGACTCCCGGCAGTTCTTC. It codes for CASRGRDSRQFF.

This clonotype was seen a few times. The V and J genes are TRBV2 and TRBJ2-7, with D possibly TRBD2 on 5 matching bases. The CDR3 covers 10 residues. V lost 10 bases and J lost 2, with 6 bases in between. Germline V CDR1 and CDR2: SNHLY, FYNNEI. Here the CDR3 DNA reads TGTGCCACCGGGACCTACGAGCAGTACTTC. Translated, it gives CATGTYEQYF.

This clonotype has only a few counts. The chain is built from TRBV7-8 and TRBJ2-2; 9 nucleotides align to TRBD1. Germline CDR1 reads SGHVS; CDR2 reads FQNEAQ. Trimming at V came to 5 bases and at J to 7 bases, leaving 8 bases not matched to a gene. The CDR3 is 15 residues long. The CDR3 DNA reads TGTGCCAGCAGCCCCCACAGGGGGCAAAGCGGGGAGCTGTTTTTT. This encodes CASSPHRGQSGELFF.

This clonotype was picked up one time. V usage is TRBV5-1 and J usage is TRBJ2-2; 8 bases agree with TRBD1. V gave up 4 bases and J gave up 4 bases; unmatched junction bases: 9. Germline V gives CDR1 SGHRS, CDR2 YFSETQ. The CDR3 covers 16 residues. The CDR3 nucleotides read TGCGCCAGCAGCCGCCTGACAGGGGCGCTCACCGGGGAGCTGTTTTTT. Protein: CASSRLTGALTGELFF.

The CDR3 spells CAISEDDREETQYF. CDR3 sequence (DNA): TGTGCCATCAGTGAGGACGACAGGGAAGAGACCCAGTACTTC. This chain links TRBV10-3 with TRBJ2-5; 7 bases are shared with TRBD1. The length of the CDR3 is 14 residues. V trimming: 2 bases; J trimming: 3 bases; junction bases outside the gene matches: 3. The germline V gene encodes CDR1 ENHRY and CDR2 SYGVKD.

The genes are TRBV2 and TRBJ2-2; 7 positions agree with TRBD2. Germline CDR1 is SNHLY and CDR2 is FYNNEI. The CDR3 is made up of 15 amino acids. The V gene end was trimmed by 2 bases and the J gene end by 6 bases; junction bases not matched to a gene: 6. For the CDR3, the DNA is TGTGCCAGCAGTGAACTAGCGGCGATGGCCGGGGAGCTGTTTTTT. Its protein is CASSELAAMAGELFF.

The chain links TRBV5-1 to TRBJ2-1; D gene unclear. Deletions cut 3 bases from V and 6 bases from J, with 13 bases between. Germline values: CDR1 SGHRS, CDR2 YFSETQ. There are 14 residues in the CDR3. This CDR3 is CASSSSGPGNEQFF. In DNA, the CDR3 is TGCGCCAGCAGCTCCTCTGGGCCCGGCAATGAGCAGTTCTTC.

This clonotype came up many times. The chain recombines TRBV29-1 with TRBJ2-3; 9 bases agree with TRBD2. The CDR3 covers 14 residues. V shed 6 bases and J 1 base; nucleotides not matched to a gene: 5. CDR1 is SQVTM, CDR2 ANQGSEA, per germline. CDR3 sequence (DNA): TGCAGCGTGACTAGCGGAGCCGGCACAGATACGCAGTATTTT. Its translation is CSVTSGAGTDTQYF.

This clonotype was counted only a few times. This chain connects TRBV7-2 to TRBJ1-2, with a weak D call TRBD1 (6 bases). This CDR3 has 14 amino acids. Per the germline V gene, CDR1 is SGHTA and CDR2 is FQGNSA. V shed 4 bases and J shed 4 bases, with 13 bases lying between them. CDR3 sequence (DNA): TGTGCCAGCAGCTATAGGGGGGGCAGCTATGGCTACACCTTC. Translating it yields CASSYRGGSYGYTF.

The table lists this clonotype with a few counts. CDR3 amino acids: CASSYLDNSEQYF. DNA of the CDR3: TGTGCCAGCAGTTACCTCGATAATAGCGAGCAGTACTTC. The chain links TRBV27 to TRBJ2-7; D call uncertain. CDR3 size: 13 residues. Trimming stripped 4 bases from V and 6 bases from J, with 13 bases between. CDR1 is MNHEY and CDR2 is SMNVEV in the germline V gene (reference sequence).

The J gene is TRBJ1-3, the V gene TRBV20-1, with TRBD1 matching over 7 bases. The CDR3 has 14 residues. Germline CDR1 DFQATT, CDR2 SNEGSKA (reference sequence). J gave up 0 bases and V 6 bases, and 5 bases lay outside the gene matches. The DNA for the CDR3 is TGCAGTGCCGTTCAGGGGGTCTCTGGAAACACCATATATTTT. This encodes CSAVQGVSGNTIYF.

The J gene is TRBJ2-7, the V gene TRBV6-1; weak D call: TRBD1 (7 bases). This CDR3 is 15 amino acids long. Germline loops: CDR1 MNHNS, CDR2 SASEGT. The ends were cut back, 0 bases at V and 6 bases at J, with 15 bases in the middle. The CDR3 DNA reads TGTGCCAGCAGTGAAGCACTAGGGACAGCGGGCGAGCAGTACTTC. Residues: CASSEALGTAGEQYF.

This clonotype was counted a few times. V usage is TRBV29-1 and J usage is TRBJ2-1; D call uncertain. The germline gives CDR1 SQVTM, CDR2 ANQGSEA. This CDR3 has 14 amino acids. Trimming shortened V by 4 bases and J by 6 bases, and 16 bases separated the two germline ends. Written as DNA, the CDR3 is TGCAGCGTTGTAAAGGCAGGTCCCCGCAATGAGCAGTTCTTC. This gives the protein CSVVKAGPRNEQFF.

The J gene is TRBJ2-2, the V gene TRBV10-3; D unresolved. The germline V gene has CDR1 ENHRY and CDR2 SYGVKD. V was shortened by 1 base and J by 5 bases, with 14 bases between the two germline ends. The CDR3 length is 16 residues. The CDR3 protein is CAISEFEFPGTGELFF. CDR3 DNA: TGTGCCATCAGTGAGTTTGAGTTTCCTGGGACCGGGGAGCTGTTTTTT.

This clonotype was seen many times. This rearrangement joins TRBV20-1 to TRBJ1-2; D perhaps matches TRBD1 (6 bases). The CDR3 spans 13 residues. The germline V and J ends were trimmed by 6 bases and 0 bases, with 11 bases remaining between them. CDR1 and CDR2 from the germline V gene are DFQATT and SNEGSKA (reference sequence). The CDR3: CSAIRTANYGYTF. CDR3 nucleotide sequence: TGCAGTGCCATACGGACAGCTAACTATGGCTACACCTTC.